These T cell receptor beta chains were read from a single sample in a study of identical twins. One entry per CDR3 protein, called by TCRdb with MiXCR from the 5' RACE reads. The table records roughly 220,000 distinct CDR3 sequences, over 5.5% of them present only once. These same data were also listed under a study on T cells expressing NK-cell markers.

Sequencing was carried out using CD8+ T cells sorted from blood. These TCRs come from a woman younger than 30 in good health. Both conserved end residues are trimmed from each CDR3. Clone size is stated in some rows and not others, as once, few, many or a class when expanded.

j_call	v_call	clone_size	cdr3_aa
TRBJ2-3	TRBV12-3/TRBV12-4	.	ASGAGALGTQY
TRBJ1-1	TRBV5-6	.	ASSLIGGVEGTEAF
TRBJ1-2	TRBV27	.	ASSLRGDTTLYGYT
TRBJ2-7	TRBV20-1	few	SAATGSYEQY
TRBJ2-5	TRBV20-1	.	SAHPGLGETQY
TRBJ2-2	TRBV4-1	.	ASSQTRLQGELF
TRBJ2-1	TRBV19	.	ASKTSGGRHNEQF
TRBJ1-1	TRBV12-3/TRBV12-4	many	ASSLRMNTEAF
TRBJ1-4	TRBV25-1	few	ASSRPGQLNEKLF
TRBJ2-2	TRBV7-8	few	ASSQRGGVLGSGELF
TRBJ1-1	TRBV7-9	few	ASSQGPDEAF
TRBJ2-7	TRBV20-1	many	SARARGSYEQY
TRBJ2-1	TRBV24-1	.	ATSLGVSSGRDEQF
TRBJ1-1	TRBV21-1	few	ASSAGQTMNTEAF
TRBJ2-7	TRBV20-1	.	SARDLRGVRAYEQY
TRBJ2-1	TRBV11-2	many	ASSLVYGGASEQF
TRBJ2-1	TRBV9	few	ASSALGQERNEQF
TRBJ1-6	TRBV27	many	ARRETPYNSPLH
TRBJ2-1	TRBV6-5	.	ASSYSRGGLNEQF
TRBJ2-5	TRBV6-1	.	ASSDGAEETQY
TRBJ2-1	TRBV7-7	few	ASSYGTSGNNEQF
TRBJ2-1	TRBV5-1	few	ASSSGQGDNEQF
TRBJ1-2	TRBV14	many	ASSQGQARGYT
TRBJ1-2	TRBV7-2	few	ASSLARGHRGYT
TRBJ1-1	TRBV7-8	few	ASSFNPTGEGAF
TRBJ2-1	TRBV19	.	ASSAGVYNEQF
TRBJ1-2	TRBV12-3/TRBV12-4	few	ASSLIRSSNYGYT
TRBJ2-7	TRBV14	few	ASSQEGSGSHYEQY
TRBJ2-1	TRBV7-9	many	ASSQINRREQF
TRBJ1-1	TRBV10-3	.	AISESVGARQNTEAF
TRBJ2-7	TRBV20-1	many	SAEGGGSYEQY
TRBJ2-1	TRBV11-2	few	ASSTPHEQF
TRBJ2-7	TRBV3-1	many	ASSRSGGPLDEQY
TRBJ2-3	TRBV5-5	few	ASSPLGGAGDTQY
TRBJ2-1	TRBV7-2	many	ASSSLAGGQF
TRBJ1-1	TRBV2	.	ASSEVAGRTEAF
TRBJ2-1	TRBV6-5	many	ASSYEAGRFNEQF
TRBJ1-1	TRBV29-1	many	SSRQMNTEAF
TRBJ2-1	TRBV7-9	many	ASKRADNEQF
TRBJ2-7	TRBV7-2	.	ASSFETYEQY
TRBJ2-3	TRBV5-1	many	ASSLRREADTQY
TRBJ2-7	TRBV15	many	ATSRFSGEQY
TRBJ2-1	TRBV30	.	AWRATWTRAYNEQF
TRBJ1-4	TRBV12-3/TRBV12-4	many	ASRGGYTEKLF
TRBJ2-1	TRBV5-4	.	ASSQGDSAINEQF
TRBJ2-3	TRBV12-5	few	ASGLPQGLSTDTQY